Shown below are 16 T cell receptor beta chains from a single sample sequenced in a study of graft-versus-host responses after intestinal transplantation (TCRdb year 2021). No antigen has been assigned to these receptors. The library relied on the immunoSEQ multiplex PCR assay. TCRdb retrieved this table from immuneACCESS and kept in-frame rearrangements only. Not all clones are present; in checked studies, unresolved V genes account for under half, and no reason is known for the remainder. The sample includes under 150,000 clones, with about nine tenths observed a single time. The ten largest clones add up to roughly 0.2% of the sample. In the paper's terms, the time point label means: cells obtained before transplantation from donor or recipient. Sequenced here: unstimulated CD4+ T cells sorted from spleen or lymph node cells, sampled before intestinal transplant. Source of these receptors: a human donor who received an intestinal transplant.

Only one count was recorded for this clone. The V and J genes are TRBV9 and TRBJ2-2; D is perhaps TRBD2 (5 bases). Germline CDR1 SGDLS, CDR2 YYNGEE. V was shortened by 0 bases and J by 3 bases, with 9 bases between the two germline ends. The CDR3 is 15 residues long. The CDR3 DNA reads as TGTGCCAGCAGCGTAGTAGACTATTACACCGGGGAGCTGTTTTTT. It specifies CASSVVDYYTGELFF.

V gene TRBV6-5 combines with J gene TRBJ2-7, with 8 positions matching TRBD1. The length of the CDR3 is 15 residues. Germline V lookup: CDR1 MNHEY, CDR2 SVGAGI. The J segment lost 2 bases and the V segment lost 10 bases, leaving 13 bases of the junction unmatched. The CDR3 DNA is TGTGCCAACACCAAGGGGACAGGCGGACCCTACGAGCAGTACTTC. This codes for CANTKGTGGPYEQYF.

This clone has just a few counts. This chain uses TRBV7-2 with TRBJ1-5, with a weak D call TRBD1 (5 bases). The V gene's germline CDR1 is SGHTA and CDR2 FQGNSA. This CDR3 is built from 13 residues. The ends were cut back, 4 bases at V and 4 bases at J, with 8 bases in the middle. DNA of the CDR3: TGTGCCAGCAGCTCAAGGGGTAATCAGCCCCAGCATTTT. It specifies CASSSRGNQPQHF.

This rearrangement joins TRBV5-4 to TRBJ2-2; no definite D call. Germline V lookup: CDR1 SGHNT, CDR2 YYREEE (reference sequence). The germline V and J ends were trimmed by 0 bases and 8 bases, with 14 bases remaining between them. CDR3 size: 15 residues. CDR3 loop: CASSLGNYRGGELFF. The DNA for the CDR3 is TGTGCCAGCAGCTTGGGGAACTATCGTGGAGGGGAGCTGTTTTTT.

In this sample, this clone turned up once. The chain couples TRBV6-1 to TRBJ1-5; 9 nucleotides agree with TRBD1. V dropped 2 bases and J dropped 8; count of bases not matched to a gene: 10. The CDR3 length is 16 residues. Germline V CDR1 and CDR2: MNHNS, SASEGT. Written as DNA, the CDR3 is TGTGCCAGCAGTGAACTAGGATACAGGGGGCAGGAGCCCCAGCATTTT. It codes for CASSELGYRGQEPQHF.

CDR3 protein: CAWSASGFYGYTF. The CDR3 bases are TGTGCCTGGAGTGCCTCAGGGTTTTACGGCTACACCTTC. This chain connects TRBV30 to TRBJ1-2, with D maybe TRBD1 (5 bases). The V and J ends lost 1 base and 8 bases respectively, with 14 bases between them. Germline CDR1 and CDR2: GTSNPN and SVGIG (reference sequence). The CDR3 runs 13 residues.

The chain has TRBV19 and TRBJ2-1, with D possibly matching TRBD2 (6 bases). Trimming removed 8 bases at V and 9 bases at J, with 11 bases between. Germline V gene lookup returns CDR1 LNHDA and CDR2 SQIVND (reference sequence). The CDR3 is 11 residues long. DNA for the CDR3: TGTGCCAGTGCTTGGAGGGGTGAGCAGTTCTTC. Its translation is CASAWRGEQFF. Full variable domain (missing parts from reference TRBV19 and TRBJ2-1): DGGITQSPKYLFRKEGQNVTLSCEQNLNHDAMYWYRQDPGQGLRLIYYSQIVNDFQKGDIAEGYSVSREKKESFPLTVTSAQKNPTAFYLCASAWRGEQFFGPGTRLTVL.

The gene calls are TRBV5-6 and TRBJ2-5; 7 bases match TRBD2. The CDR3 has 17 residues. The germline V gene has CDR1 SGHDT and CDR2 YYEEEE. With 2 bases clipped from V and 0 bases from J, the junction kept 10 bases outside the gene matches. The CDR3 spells CASSFRGRAANQETQYF. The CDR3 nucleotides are TGTGCCAGCAGCTTCAGAGGGAGGGCGGCCAACCAAGAGACCCAGTACTTC.

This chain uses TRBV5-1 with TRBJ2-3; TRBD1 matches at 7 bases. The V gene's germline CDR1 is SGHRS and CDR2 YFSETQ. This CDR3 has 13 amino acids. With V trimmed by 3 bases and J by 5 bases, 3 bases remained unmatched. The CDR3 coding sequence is TGCGCCAGCAGCTCCCAGGGGGAAGATACGCAGTATTTT. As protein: CASSSQGEDTQYF.

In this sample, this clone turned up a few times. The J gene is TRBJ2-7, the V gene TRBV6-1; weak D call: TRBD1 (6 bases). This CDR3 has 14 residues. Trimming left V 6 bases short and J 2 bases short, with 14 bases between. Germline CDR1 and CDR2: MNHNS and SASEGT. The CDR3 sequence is CASSRDTKAYEQYF. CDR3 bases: TGTGCCAGCAGCCGGGACACTAAGGCCTACGAGCAGTACTTC.

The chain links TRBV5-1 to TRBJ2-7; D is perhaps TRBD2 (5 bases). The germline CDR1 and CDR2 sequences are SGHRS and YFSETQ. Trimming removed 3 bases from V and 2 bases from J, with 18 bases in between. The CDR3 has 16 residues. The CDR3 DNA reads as TGCGCCAGCAGCTGGCAAGGACTTCCCCAGGCCTACGAGCAGTACTTC. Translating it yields CASSWQGLPQAYEQYF.

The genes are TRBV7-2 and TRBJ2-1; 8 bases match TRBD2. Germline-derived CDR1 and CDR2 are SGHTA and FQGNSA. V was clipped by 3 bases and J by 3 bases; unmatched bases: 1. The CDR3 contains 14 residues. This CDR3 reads CASSFLAGYNEQFF. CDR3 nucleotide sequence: TGTGCCAGCAGCTTCCTAGCGGGCTACAATGAGCAGTTCTTC.

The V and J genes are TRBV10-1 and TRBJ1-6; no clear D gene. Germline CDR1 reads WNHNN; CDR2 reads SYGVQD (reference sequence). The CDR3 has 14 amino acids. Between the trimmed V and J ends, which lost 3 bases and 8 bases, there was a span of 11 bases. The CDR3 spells CASSEPYVDSPLHF. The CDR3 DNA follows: TGCGCCAGCAGTGAACCCTACGTTGATTCACCCCTCCACTTT.

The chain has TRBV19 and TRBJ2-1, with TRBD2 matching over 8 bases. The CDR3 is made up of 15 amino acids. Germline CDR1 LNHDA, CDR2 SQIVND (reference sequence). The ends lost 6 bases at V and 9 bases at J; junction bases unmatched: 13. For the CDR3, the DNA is TGTGCCAGTAGGATTGACGGGGGGGCCAAGCCTGAGCAGTTCTTC. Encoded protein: CASRIDGGAKPEQFF. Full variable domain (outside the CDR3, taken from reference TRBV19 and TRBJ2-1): DGGITQSPKYLFRKEGQNVTLSCEQNLNHDAMYWYRQDPGQGLRLIYYSQIVNDFQKGDIAEGYSVSREKKESFPLTVTSAQKNPTAFYLCASRIDGGAKPEQFFGPGTRLTVL.

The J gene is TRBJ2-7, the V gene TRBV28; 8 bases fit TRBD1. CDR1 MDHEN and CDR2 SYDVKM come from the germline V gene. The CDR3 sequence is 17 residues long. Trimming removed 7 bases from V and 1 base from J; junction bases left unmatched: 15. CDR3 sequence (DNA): TGTGCCAGCAACGTCCGGACAGGGCCGAAAAGGTCCTACGAGCAGTACTTC. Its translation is CASNVRTGPKRSYEQYF.

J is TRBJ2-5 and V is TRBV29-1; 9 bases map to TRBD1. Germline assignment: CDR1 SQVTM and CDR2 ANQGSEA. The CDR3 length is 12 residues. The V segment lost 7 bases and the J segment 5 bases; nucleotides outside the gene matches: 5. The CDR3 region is CSAGQGRETQYF. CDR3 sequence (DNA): TGCAGCGCCGGACAGGGGAGGGAGACCCAGTACTTC.